The source of this T cell receptor (beta chain) is a study of shared clonotypes between healthy human individuals. This clone showed up just a few times. This CDR3 spans 14 amino acids. Trimming stripped 4 bases from V and 7 bases from J, with 17 bases between. Germline CDR1 is LGHNA and CDR2 is YSLEER. The authors sequenced unsorted PBMC DNA on ten immunoSEQ deep assay plates. Only in-frame clones appear in the TCRdb table, and some are missing; sequencing was by immunoSEQ multiplex PCR. The sample shows about 600,000 clones, around three quarters of them seen only once. Sequenced material: PBMCs. The chain combines TRBV4-3 with TRBJ2-7; D might be TRBD1 or TRBD2, each matching 5 bases. The TCR was taken from a middle-aged woman in good health. Some clones in this sample may be carry-over from other donors' samples. CDR3 sequence: CASSRTRKWGEQYF. CDR3 sequence (DNA): TGCGCCAGCAGCCGGACCCGCAAATGGGGGGAGCAGTACTTC.